The source of this T cell receptor beta chain is a study of blood T cell repertoires in COVID-19. Study overall: Samples taken during acute and convalescent COVID-19 were collected in the United States, Italy and Spain. Sample material is recorded as cDNA or gDNA derived from T cells, B-cell-depleted T cells, or PBMCs.

The authors' processing: Estimation of nucleated cell counts relied on the amplification of reference gene primers. Some clones are missing from TCRdb's copy, which holds only in-frame ones; the method was immunoSEQ multiplex PCR. D and trimming were read from the DNA, whereas the V and J calls and clone size are those reported in that table. This table holds about 73,000 clones, 80% to 90% found once. This CDR3 spans 19 amino acids. V lost 1 base and J 0 bases, leaving 20 bases between the germline ends. Looked up from germline, CDR1 is MGHRA and CDR2 is YSYEKL. This receptor was taken from a man aged 45-65 years with active COVID-19. The rearrangement joins TRBV4-1 to TRBJ2-3; TRBD1 is a possible D gene (6 bases). Sequencing used peripheral blood. CDR3 DNA sequence: TGCGCCAGCAGCCAAGGAAGAGGACTCGCGGACAGTAGCACAGATACGCAGTATTTT. This encodes CASSQGRGLADSSTDTQYF.